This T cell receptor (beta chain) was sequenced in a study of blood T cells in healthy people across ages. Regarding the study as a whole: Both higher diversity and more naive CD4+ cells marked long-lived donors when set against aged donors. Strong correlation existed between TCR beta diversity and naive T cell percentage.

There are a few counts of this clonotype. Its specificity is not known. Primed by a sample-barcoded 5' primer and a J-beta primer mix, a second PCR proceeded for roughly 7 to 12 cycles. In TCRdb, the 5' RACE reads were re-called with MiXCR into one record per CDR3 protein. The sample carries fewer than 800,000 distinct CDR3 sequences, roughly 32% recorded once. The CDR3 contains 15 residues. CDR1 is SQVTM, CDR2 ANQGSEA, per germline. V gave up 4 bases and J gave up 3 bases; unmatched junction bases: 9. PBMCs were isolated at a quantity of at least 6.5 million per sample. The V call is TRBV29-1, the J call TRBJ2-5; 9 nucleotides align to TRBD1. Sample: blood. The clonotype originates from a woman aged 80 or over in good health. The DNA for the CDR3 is TGCAGCGTTGCAGAGGGGACAGGGTCGGAAGAGACCCAGTACTTC. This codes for CSVAEGTGSEETQYF. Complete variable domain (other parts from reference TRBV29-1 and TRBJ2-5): SAVISQKPSRDICQRGTSLTIQCQVDSQVTMMFWYRQQPGQSLTLIATANQGSEATYESGFVIDKFPISRPNLTFSTLTVSNMSPEDSSIYLCSVAEGTGSEETQYFGPGTRLLVL.